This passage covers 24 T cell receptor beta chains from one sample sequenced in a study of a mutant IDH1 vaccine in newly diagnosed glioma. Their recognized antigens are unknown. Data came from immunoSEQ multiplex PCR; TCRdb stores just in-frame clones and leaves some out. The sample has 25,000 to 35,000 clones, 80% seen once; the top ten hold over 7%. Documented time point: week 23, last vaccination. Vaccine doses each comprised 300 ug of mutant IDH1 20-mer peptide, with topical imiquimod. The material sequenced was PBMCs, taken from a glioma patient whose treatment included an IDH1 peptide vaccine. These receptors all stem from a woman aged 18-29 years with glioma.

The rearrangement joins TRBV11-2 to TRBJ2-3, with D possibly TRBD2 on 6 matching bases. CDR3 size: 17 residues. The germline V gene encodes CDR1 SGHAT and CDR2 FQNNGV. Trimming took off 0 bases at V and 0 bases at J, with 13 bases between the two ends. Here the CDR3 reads CASSLERRGYSTDTQYF. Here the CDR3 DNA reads TGTGCCAGCAGCTTAGAGCGACGGGGGTACAGCACAGATACGCAGTATTTT.

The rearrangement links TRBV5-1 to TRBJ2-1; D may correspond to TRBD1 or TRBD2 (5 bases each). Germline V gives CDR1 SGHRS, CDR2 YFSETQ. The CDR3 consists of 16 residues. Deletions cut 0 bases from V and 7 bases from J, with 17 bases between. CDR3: CASSLEGLGPSNEQFF. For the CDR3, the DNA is TGCGCCAGCAGCTTGGAAGGACTGGGACCTTCGAATGAGCAGTTCTTC. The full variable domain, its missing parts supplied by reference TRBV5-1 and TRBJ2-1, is KAGVTQTPRYLIKTRGQQVTLSCSPISGHRSVSWYQQTPGQGLQFLFEYFSETQRNKGNFPGRFSGRQFSNSRSEMNVSTLELGDSALYLCASSLEGLGPSNEQFFGPGTRLTVL.

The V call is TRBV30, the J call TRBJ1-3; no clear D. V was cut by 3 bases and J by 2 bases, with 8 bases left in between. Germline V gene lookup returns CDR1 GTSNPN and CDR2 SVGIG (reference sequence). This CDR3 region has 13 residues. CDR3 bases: TGTGCCTGGAGGCTATGGGCTGGAAACACCATATATTTT. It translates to CAWRLWAGNTIYF.

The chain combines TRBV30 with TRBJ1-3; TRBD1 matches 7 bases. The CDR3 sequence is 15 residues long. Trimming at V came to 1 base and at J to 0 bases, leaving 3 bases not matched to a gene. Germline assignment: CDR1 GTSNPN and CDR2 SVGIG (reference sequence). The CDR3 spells CAWSETGVSGNTIYF. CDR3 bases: TGTGCCTGGAGTGAAACAGGGGTCTCTGGAAACACCATATATTTT.

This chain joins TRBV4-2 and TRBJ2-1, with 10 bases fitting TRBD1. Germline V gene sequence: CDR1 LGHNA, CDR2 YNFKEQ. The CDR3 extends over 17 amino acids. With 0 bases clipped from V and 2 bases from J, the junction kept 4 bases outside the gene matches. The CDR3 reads CASSQDPGTGAYNEQFF. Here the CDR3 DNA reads TGTGCCAGCAGCCAAGATCCCGGGACAGGGGCCTACAATGAGCAGTTCTTC.

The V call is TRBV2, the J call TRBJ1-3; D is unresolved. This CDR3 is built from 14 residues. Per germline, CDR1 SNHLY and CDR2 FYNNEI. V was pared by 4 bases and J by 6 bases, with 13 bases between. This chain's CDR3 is CASSAESGANTIYF. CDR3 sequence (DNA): TGTGCCAGCAGTGCCGAGTCAGGAGCAAACACCATATATTTT.

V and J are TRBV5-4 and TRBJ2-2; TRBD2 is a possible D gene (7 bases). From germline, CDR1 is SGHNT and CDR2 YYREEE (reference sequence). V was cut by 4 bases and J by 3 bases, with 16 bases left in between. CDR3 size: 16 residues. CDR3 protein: CASSLRGGRDTGELFF. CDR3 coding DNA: TGTGCCAGCAGCCTAAGGGGGGGGCGGGACACCGGGGAGCTGTTTTTT.

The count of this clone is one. The CDR3 coding sequence is TGTGCCAGTAGTTACCCGGGACAGGGCTCAGAAGATACGCAGTATTTT. It translates to CASSYPGQGSEDTQYF. J is TRBJ2-3 and V is TRBV19; 9 nucleotides align to TRBD1. The germline CDR1 and CDR2 sequences are LNHDA and SQIVND (reference sequence). Trimming cost V 5 bases and J 5 bases; bases outside gene matches: 11. CDR3 size: 16 residues.

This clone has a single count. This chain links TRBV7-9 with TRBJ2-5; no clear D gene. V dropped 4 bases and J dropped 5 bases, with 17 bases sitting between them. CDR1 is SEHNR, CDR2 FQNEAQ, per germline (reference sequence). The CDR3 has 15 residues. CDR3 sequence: CASSSGLGLWETQYF. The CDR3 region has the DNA TGTGCCAGCAGCTCCGGGTTGGGGTTATGGGAGACCCAGTACTTC.

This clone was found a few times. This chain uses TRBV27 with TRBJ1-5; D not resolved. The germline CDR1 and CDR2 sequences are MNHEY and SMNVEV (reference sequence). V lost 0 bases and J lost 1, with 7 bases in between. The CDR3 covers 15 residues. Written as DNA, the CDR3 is TGTGCCAGCAGTTTATCTGGGCCCAGCAATCAGCCCCAGCATTTT. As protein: CASSLSGPSNQPQHF.

Here the CDR3 DNA reads TGTGCCAGCAGCTTAGGGACTCGTGAAAAACTGTTTTTT. This gives the protein CASSLGTREKLFF. The chain is built from TRBV7-2 and TRBJ1-4; D remains unclear. Per germline, CDR1 SGHTA and CDR2 FQGNSA. With 1 base removed from V and 7 bases from J, the gap between germline ends came to 7 bases. The CDR3 has 13 residues.

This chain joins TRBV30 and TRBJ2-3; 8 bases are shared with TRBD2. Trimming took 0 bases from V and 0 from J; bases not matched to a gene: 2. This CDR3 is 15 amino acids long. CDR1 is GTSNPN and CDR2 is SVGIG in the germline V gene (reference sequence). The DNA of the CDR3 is TGTGCCTGGAGTGTAAGCGGGGGTAGCACAGATACGCAGTATTTT. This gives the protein CAWSVSGGSTDTQYF.

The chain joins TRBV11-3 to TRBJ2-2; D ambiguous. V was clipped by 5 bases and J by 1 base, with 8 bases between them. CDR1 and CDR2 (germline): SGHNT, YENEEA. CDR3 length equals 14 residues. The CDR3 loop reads CASSPPENTGELFF. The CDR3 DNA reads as TGTGCCAGCAGCCCCCCAGAGAACACCGGGGAGCTGTTTTTT.

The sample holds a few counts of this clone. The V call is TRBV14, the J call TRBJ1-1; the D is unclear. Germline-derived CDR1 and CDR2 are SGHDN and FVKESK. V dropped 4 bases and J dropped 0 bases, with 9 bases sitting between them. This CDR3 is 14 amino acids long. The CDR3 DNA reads TGTGCCAGCAGCCCTCTTACACTGAACACTGAAGCTTTCTTT. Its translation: CASSPLTLNTEAFF.

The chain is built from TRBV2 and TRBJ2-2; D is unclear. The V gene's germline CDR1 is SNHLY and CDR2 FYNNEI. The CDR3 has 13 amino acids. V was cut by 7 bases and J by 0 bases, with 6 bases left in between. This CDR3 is CASKGSNTGELFF. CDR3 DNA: TGTGCCAGCAAAGGATCGAACACCGGGGAGCTGTTTTTT.

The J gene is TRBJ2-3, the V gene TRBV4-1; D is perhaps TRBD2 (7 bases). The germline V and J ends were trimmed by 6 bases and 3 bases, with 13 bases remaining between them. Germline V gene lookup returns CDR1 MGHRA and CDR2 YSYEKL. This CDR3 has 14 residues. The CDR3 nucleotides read TGCGCCAGCAGTCGAGGGAGGGGGACAGATACGCAGTATTTT. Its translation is CASSRGRGTDTQYF.

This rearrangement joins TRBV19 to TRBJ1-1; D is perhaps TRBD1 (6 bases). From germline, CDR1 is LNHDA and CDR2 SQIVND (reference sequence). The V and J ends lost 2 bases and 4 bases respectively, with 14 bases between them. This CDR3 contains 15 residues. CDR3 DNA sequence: TGTGCCAGTAGTATATTAGGACAGTCGGGCACTGAAGCTTTCTTT. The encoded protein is CASSILGQSGTEAFF.

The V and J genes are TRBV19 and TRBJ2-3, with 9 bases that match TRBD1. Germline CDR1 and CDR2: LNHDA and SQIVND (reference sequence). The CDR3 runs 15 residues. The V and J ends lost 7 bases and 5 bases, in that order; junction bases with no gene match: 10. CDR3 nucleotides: TGTGCCAGTATCCCGGGACAGGGCTCACAAGATACGCAGTATTTT. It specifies CASIPGQGSQDTQYF.

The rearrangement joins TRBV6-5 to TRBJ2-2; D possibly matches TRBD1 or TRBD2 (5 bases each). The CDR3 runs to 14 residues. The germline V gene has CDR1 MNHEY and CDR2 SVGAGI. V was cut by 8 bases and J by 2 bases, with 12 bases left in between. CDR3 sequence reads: CASQFGTNTGELFF. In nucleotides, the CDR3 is TGTGCCAGCCAGTTCGGGACCAACACCGGGGAGCTGTTTTTT.

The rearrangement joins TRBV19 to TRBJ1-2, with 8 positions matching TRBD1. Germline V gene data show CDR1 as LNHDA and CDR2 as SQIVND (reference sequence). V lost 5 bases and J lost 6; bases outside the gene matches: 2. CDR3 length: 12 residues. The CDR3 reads CASSSTGDGYTF. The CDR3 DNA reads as TGTGCCAGTAGTTCGACAGGGGATGGCTACACCTTC.

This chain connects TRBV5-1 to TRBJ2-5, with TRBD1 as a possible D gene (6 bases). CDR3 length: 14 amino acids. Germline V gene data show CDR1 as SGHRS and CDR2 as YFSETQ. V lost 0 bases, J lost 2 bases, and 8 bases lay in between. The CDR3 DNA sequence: TGCGCCAGCAGCTTGGTGCAGGGGCAAGAGACCCAGTACTTC. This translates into CASSLVQGQETQYF.

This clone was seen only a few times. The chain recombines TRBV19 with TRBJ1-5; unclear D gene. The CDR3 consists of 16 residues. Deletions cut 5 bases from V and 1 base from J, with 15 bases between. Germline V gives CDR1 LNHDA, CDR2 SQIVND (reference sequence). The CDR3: CASSGILRGSNQPQHF. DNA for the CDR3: TGTGCCAGTAGTGGGATCTTGCGAGGGAGCAATCAGCCCCAGCATTTT.

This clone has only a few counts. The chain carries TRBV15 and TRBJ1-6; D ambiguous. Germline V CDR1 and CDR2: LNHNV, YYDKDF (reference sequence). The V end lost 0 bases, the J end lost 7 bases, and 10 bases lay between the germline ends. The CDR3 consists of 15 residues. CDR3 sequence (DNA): TGTGCCACCAGCAGAGATCCAGCAGGAAATTCACCCCTCCACTTT. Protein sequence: CATSRDPAGNSPLHF.

Written as DNA, the CDR3 is TGTGCCAGCAGCTTAGGCGGGGGGTCTGGCTACACCTTC. It encodes CASSLGGGSGYTF. V usage is TRBV7-8 and J usage is TRBJ1-2, with D perhaps TRBD1 (5 bases). This CDR3 spans 13 amino acids. CDR1 SGHVS and CDR2 FQNEAQ come from the germline V gene. Deletions cut 1 base from V and 7 bases from J, with 10 bases between.